Below, 32 T cell receptor beta chains from the same sample are listed, as sequenced in a study of CD4 T cells in relation to SARS-CoV-2 and coronaviruses (dated by TCRdb to the early 2020s). The method behind the library was the immunoSEQ multiplex PCR assay. Sourced from immuneACCESS, this table was stored by TCRdb with only in-frame sequences that have V and J called. A share of the clones is absent; for the studies checked, an unresolved V gene accounts for under half, and the remainder has no known explanation. The sample profile shows around 11,000 clones; more than 65% of them were found once. The ten top clones hold more than 25% of the sample. CD4+ T cells from unexposed donors were collected before the COVID-19 pandemic (2011-2018). The EasySep CD4+ T cell isolation kit was used to isolate CD4+ T cells once the cultures had run for more than 8 days. These TCRs' antigens remain unknown. The specimen sequenced was CD4+ T cells from PBMCs, cultured in vitro. All receptors come from a human donor in good health.

The chain uses TRBV12-5 and TRBJ2-1, with D perhaps TRBD1 or TRBD2 (6 bases each). Trimming shortened V by 3 bases and J by 10 bases, and 28 bases separated the two germline ends. The length of the CDR3 is 18 residues. In germline, CDR1 is LGHNT, CDR2 FRNRAP. The CDR3 DNA follows: TGTGCTAGTGGTTTCTTACAAAAGGGGGGTCTGGATTTTGGAGAGCAGTTCTTC. This encodes CASGFLQKGGLDFGEQFF.

This clone was detected once. This CDR3 reads CASSIRQGGDTEAFF. The CDR3 bases are TGCGCCAGCAGCATAAGACAGGGAGGTGACACTGAAGCTTTCTTT. The chain recombines TRBV5-1 with TRBJ1-1; 7 bases match TRBD1. V dropped 4 bases and J dropped 3; count of bases not matched to a gene: 9. Germline V gene sequence: CDR1 SGHRS, CDR2 YFSETQ. CDR3 length: 15 amino acids.

The chain carries TRBV19 and TRBJ1-6, with D possibly being TRBD1 (5 bases). Germline CDR1 is LNHDA and CDR2 is SQIVND (reference sequence). Trimming took off 7 bases at V and 4 bases at J, with 11 bases between the two ends. CDR3 length equals 14 residues. The CDR3 sequence: CASTHRGYNSPLHF. CDR3 DNA: TGTGCCAGTACCCATCGGGGGTATAATTCACCCCTCCACTTT.

This chain joins TRBV19 and TRBJ1-5, with D maybe TRBD1 (5 bases). The CDR3 totals 13 residues. Between the trimmed V and J ends, which lost 5 bases and 2 bases, there was a span of 7 bases. The germline CDR1 and CDR2 sequences are LNHDA and SQIVND (reference sequence). CDR3 region: CASSQGGNQPQHF. The CDR3, as DNA: TGTGCCAGTAGTCAGGGAGGCAATCAGCCCCAGCATTTT.

The gene calls are TRBV28 and TRBJ1-3; D is possibly TRBD1 (5 bases). The V end lost 1 base, the J end lost 3 bases, and 13 bases lay between the germline ends. CDR3 length equals 16 residues. Looked up from germline, CDR1 is MDHEN and CDR2 is SYDVKM. CDR3 in DNA: TGTGCCAGCAGTTTATCCGTGGGGGTTGGTGGAAACACCATATATTTT. Amino acids: CASSLSVGVGGNTIYF.

The rearrangement links TRBV29-1 to TRBJ2-5; no reliable D call. CDR3 length: 11 residues. Trimming cost V 3 bases and J 1 base, with 3 bases left between them. From germline, CDR1 is SQVTM and CDR2 ANQGSEA. CDR3 residues: CSVDPQETQYF. DNA of the CDR3: TGCAGCGTTGATCCCCAAGAGACCCAGTACTTC. Using reference TRBV29-1 and TRBJ2-5 for the parts outside the CDR3, the full variable domain is SAVISQKPSRDICQRGTSLTIQCQVDSQVTMMFWYRQQPGQSLTLIATANQGSEATYESGFVIDKFPISRPNLTFSTLTVSNMSPEDSSIYLCSVDPQETQYFGPGTRLLVL.

The rearrangement joins TRBV2 to TRBJ1-1; D not certain. From germline, CDR1 is SNHLY and CDR2 FYNNEI. Trimming left V 0 bases short and J 0 bases short, with 8 bases between. CDR3 length: 15 amino acids. As DNA, the CDR3 is TGTGCCAGCAGTGAAGCAGAACGGATGAACACTGAAGCTTTCTTT. Amino acid sequence: CASSEAERMNTEAFF. Using reference TRBV2 and TRBJ1-1 for the parts outside the CDR3, the full variable domain is EPEVTQTPSHQVTQMGQEVILRCVPISNHLYFYWYRQILGQKVEFLVSFYNNEISEKSEIFDDQFSVERPDGSNFTLKIRSTKLEDSAMYFCASSEAERMNTEAFFGQGTRLTVV.

This clone has only one observation. This sequence joins TRBV11-2 and TRBJ2-3, with a weak D call TRBD2 (6 bases). V shed 5 bases and J shed 2 bases, with 14 bases lying between them. The germline gives CDR1 SGHAT, CDR2 FQNNGV. This CDR3 comprises 15 residues. The CDR3 region is CASSPDSGYTDTQYF. Written as DNA, the CDR3 is TGTGCCAGCAGCCCAGATAGCGGCTACACAGATACGCAGTATTTT.

This sequence joins TRBV6-8 and TRBJ2-3; D perhaps matches TRBD2 (6 bases). The CDR3 length is 14 residues. The V end was cut by 8 bases, the J end by 3 bases, with 15 bases between. The germline CDR1 and CDR2 sequences are MNHGY and SAAAGT. The CDR3 region is CASLGGRGTDTQYF. The CDR3, as DNA: TGTGCCAGCCTAGGAGGTCGGGGGACAGATACGCAGTATTTT.

As to this clone: The sample contains more than one DNA sequence encoding this CDR3. This chain connects TRBV5-1 to TRBJ2-1; D is unresolved. V gave up 1 base and J gave up 0 bases, with 8 bases separating them. From germline, CDR1 is SGHRS and CDR2 YFSETQ. The CDR3 loop spans 15 amino acids. CDR3 nucleotide sequence: TGCGCCAGCAGCTTGATTGGCGACTCCTACAATGAGCAGTTCTTC. Protein product: CASSLIGDSYNEQFF.

The chain is built from TRBV10-3 and TRBJ1-2; D gene ambiguous. The CDR3 sequence is 13 residues long. The germline gives CDR1 ENHRY, CDR2 SYGVKD. V was shortened by 10 bases and J by 7 bases, with 19 bases between the two germline ends. The CDR3 sequence is CATAASVMGGYTF. CDR3 nucleotides: TGTGCCACCGCGGCCTCCGTCATGGGTGGCTACACCTTC.

The chain carries TRBV7-2 and TRBJ1-2; D gene uncertain. This CDR3 spans 14 amino acids. Trimming stripped 3 bases from V and 7 bases from J, with 15 bases between. Germline loops: CDR1 SGHTA, CDR2 FQGNSA. Written as DNA, the CDR3 is TGTGCCAGCAGCTTTAGCGGGCAGCATCTTGGCTACACCTTC. This encodes CASSFSGQHLGYTF.

V usage is TRBV27 and J usage is TRBJ1-6; 10 bases align to TRBD1. CDR1 is MNHEY and CDR2 is SMNVEV in the germline V gene (reference sequence). The CDR3 consists of 16 residues. Germline trimming cut 7 bases from V and 6 bases from J; bases unmatched to any gene: 9. CDR3 sequence reads: CASTLRGQGSNSPLHF. CDR3 DNA sequence: TGTGCCAGCACCCTACGGGGACAGGGGTCTAATTCACCCCTCCACTTT.

The rearrangement uses TRBV29-1 and TRBJ2-5; no firm D call. The V gene lost 4 bases and the J gene lost 2 bases, with 8 bases spanning the gap. The CDR3 is 12 amino acids. Germline CDR1 reads SQVTM; CDR2 reads ANQGSEA. The DNA for the CDR3 is TGCAGCGTTGCGTTACAGCAAGAGACCCAGTACTTC. It yields the protein CSVALQQETQYF.

This clone has more than one count but fewer than ten. The chain recombines TRBV7-8 with TRBJ2-7; 8 bases line up with TRBD1. This CDR3 is 14 amino acids long. From germline, CDR1 is SGHVS and CDR2 FQNEAQ. The V gene end was trimmed by 6 bases and the J gene end by 3 bases; junction bases not matched to a gene: 7. Written as DNA, the CDR3 is TGTGCCAGCAGAAGTGACAGGGGAGGCTACGAGCAGTACTTC. Amino acids: CASRSDRGGYEQYF.

The chain uses TRBV27 and TRBJ1-2, with unresolved D. V was cut by 3 bases and J by 2 bases, with 7 bases left in between. This CDR3 is 13 amino acids long. Germline V gene data show CDR1 as MNHEY and CDR2 as SMNVEV (reference sequence). This CDR3 is CASSLAANYGYTF. CDR3 bases: TGTGCCAGCAGTTTGGCAGCAAACTATGGCTACACCTTC.

Written as DNA, the CDR3 is TGCGCCAGCAGCCAAGATTACCGGGTCGGGGAGCTGTTTTTT. Its protein product is CASSQDYRVGELFF. V and J are TRBV4-3 and TRBJ2-2; D gene uncertain. The CDR3 covers 14 residues. V dropped 0 bases and J dropped 7 bases, with 9 bases sitting between them. Germline V gene data show CDR1 as LGHNA and CDR2 as YSLEER.

The chain couples TRBV11-2 to TRBJ2-2; D unclear. The CDR3 extends over 15 amino acids. V dropped 1 base and J dropped 4 bases, with 10 bases sitting between them. Germline V gives CDR1 SGHAT, CDR2 FQNNGV. The CDR3 DNA follows: TGTGCCAGCAGCTTAGGGTTTCGTAGCACCGGGGAGCTGTTTTTT. Translation: CASSLGFRSTGELFF.

The rearrangement links TRBV19 to TRBJ1-2, with D perhaps matching TRBD1 (6 bases). Germline CDR1 LNHDA, CDR2 SQIVND (reference sequence). With 5 bases removed from V and 4 bases from J, the gap between germline ends came to 14 bases. The CDR3 is 14 residues long. The CDR3 DNA follows: TGTGCCAGTAGTCCCCGGCGCAGGGGCTATGGCTACACCTTC. Encoded protein: CASSPRRRGYGYTF.

The chain links TRBV5-1 to TRBJ1-6; tentatively, D is TRBD1 (5 bases). V dropped 4 bases and J dropped 1 base, with 9 bases sitting between them. The CDR3 is 15 amino acids. Germline CDR1 is SGHRS and CDR2 is YFSETQ. The DNA for the CDR3 is TGCGCCAGCAGCCAGGACAATTCCTATAATTCACCCCTCCACTTT. Its translation: CASSQDNSYNSPLHF. The full variable domain, with the rest looked up from reference TRBV5-1 and TRBJ1-6, is KAGVTQTPRYLIKTRGQQVTLSCSPISGHRSVSWYQQTPGQGLQFLFEYFSETQRNKGNFPGRFSGRQFSNSRSEMNVSTLELGDSALYLCASSQDNSYNSPLHFGNGTRLTVT.

The genes are TRBV19 and TRBJ2-1, with D perhaps being TRBD1 or TRBD2 (5 bases each). CDR3 length equals 15 residues. The germline CDR1 and CDR2 sequences are LNHDA and SQIVND (reference sequence). The germline V and J ends were trimmed by 3 bases and 5 bases, with 14 bases remaining between them. CDR3 nucleotide sequence: TGTGCCAGTAGTATCTCTTCGGGACCCCACAATGAGCAGTTCTTC. Translated: CASSISSGPHNEQFF.

The V call is TRBV12-3 or TRBV12-4, the J call TRBJ2-7; D gene uncertain. This CDR3 is 13 amino acids long. V gave up 2 bases and J gave up 3 bases, with 8 bases separating them. CDR3 sequence (DNA): TGTGCCAGCAGTTTAACCGATGTCTACGAGCAGTACTTC. Its translation: CASSLTDVYEQYF.

The DNA of the CDR3 is TGTGCCAGCAGATTTAGGGAGGGGGGGGGGGAGCAGTACTTC. This sequence encodes CASRFREGGGEQYF. The chain employs TRBV7-8 and TRBJ2-7, with D possibly being TRBD2 (7 bases). CDR1 is SGHVS and CDR2 is FQNEAQ in the germline V gene. This CDR3 comprises 14 residues. The V end was cut by 6 bases, the J end by 7 bases, with 19 bases between.

This clone was counted between two and nine times. The rearrangement joins TRBV5-1 to TRBJ1-4; 7 nucleotides match TRBD1. The germline CDR1 and CDR2 sequences are SGHRS and YFSETQ. The CDR3 consists of 14 residues. The junction had 3 bases not matched to a gene; V was cut back by 3 bases and J by 4 bases. The CDR3 DNA is TGCGCCAGCAGCTGGGGACAGCTTAATGAAAAACTGTTTTTT. This codes for CASSWGQLNEKLFF.

This chain links TRBV7-2 with TRBJ2-3; TRBD1 or TRBD2 may be the D gene (6 bases each). The CDR3 length is 19 residues. Trimming left V 1 base short and J 1 base short, with 21 bases between. Germline lookup yields CDR1 SGHTA and CDR2 FQGNSA. CDR3 nucleotide sequence: TGTGCCAGCAGCTTAGTGTATCATGGTGGGGGGCGGCGCACAGATACGCAGTATTTT. It yields the protein CASSLVYHGGGRRTDTQYF.

The gene calls are TRBV9 and TRBJ2-3; the D is unclear. The V end was cut by 0 bases, the J end by 6 bases, with 11 bases between. CDR3 length: 14 amino acids. Germline V lookup: CDR1 SGDLS, CDR2 YYNGEE. CDR3 in DNA: TGTGCCAGCAGCGTAGAGTTTAGCCGGGATACGCAGTATTTT. This codes for CASSVEFSRDTQYF.

The chain joins TRBV9 to TRBJ1-1; TRBD1 matches at 7 bases. The trim removed 4 bases at V and 0 bases at J, leaving 9 bases unmatched. Per the germline V gene, CDR1 is SGDLS and CDR2 is YYNGEE. The CDR3 is 16 amino acids. The CDR3 here is CASSTRQGPLNTEAFF. CDR3 nucleotide sequence: TGTGCCAGCAGCACCCGACAGGGTCCCCTGAACACTGAAGCTTTCTTT.

This chain joins TRBV9 and TRBJ2-5, with TRBD1 matching 7 bases. This CDR3 has 15 amino acids. Germline CDR1 reads SGDLS; CDR2 reads YYNGEE. J was trimmed by 4 bases and V by 3 bases; bases with no gene match: 9. The CDR3 loop is CASSGSGGLRETQYF. Written as DNA, the CDR3 is TGTGCCAGCAGCGGGTCAGGGGGATTGCGAGAGACCCAGTACTTC.

The rearrangement uses TRBV11-2 and TRBJ2-5; weak D call: TRBD1 (5 bases). V lost 7 bases and J 2 bases, leaving 14 bases between the germline ends. The CDR3 sequence is 14 residues long. Per germline, CDR1 SGHAT and CDR2 FQNNGV. CDR3 sequence: CASKTGHSQETQYF. The CDR3, as DNA: TGTGCCAGCAAAACAGGACACTCTCAAGAGACCCAGTACTTC.

The chain has TRBV12-2 and TRBJ2-1; the table's D call TRBD2 went unverified against the DNA. TRBV12-2 is a known pseudogene. This CDR3 is 17 amino acids long. The CDR3 sequence: CATPTRGSGGAYNEQFF. CDR3 nucleotides: TGTGCAACCCCGACCCGTGGTAGCGGGGGGGCCTACAATGAGCAGTTCTTC.

This clone has just one count. This chain uses TRBV7-9 with TRBJ2-2, with 8 bases fitting TRBD2. This CDR3 region has 14 residues. Per the germline V gene, CDR1 is SEHNR and CDR2 is FQNEAQ (reference sequence). The J segment lost 5 bases and the V segment lost 3 bases, leaving 2 bases of the junction unmatched. Here the CDR3 reads CASSFSGSTGELFF. CDR3 bases: TGTGCCAGCAGCTTCAGCGGGAGTACCGGGGAGCTGTTTTTT.

The chain employs TRBV3-1 (or the pseudogene TRBV3-2) and TRBJ1-1; D call uncertain. V lost 4 bases and J lost 13, with 16 bases in between. The CDR3 sequence is 12 residues long. The germline V gene encodes CDR1 LGHDT and CDR2 YNNKEL (reference sequence). For the CDR3, the DNA is TGTGCCAGCAGCCCATCCGGGAGGACGCTTTTCTTT. This gives the protein CASSPSGRTLFF.